This T cell receptor beta chain was retrieved from a study of blood T cell repertoires in COVID-19. Looking at the study overall: PBMCs, B-cell-depleted T cells, or T cells provided the cDNA or gDNA that made up the material.

Trimming took 4 bases from V and 6 from J, leaving 16 bases between them. The length of the CDR3 is 14 residues. In germline, CDR1 is PRHDT, CDR2 FYEKMQ (reference sequence). The assay was immunoSEQ multiplex PCR, and TCRdb's table has in-frame clones only and misses some. There are approximately 280,000 clones in the sample; over 75% occur only once, and approximately 11% lies in the top ten. The sequence came from a woman in her sixties or seventies with acute or convalescent COVID-19. Material for sequencing was peripheral blood. The V call is TRBV13, the J call TRBJ2-7; D is unresolved. The CDR3 DNA follows: TGTGCCAGCAGCTCACGGGTGGATCCTTCCGAGCAGTACTTC. This encodes CASSSRVDPSEQYF.